Following are 5 T cell receptor beta chains from one sample sequenced in a study of response to subunit inactivated influenza vaccine. In TCRdb, the RT-PCR reads were re-called with MiXCR into one record per CDR3 protein. This table has 540,000 or so distinct CDR3 sequences, approximately 12% appearing once. Sample: PBMCs from blood, taken more than 35 days after vaccination. Receptors originate from a man aged 45-60 years who received an inactivated influenza vaccine.

This clonotype was seen only a few times. The V gene is TRBV5-1, the J gene TRBJ2-1; D might be TRBD1 or TRBD2, each matching 5 bases. The CDR3 length is 14 residues. In germline, CDR1 is SGHRS, CDR2 YFSETQ. The germline V and J ends were trimmed by 2 bases and 6 bases, with 12 bases remaining between them. The CDR3 region has the DNA TGCGCCAGCAGCTTACTACCGGGACCCAATGAGCAGTTCTTC. This sequence encodes CASSLLPGPNEQFF.

This clonotype was seen just once. The gene calls are TRBV15 and TRBJ2-5; 8 bases fit TRBD1. With V trimmed by 5 bases and J by 2 bases, 4 bases remained unmatched. The CDR3 totals 14 residues. CDR1 LNHNV and CDR2 YYDKDF come from the germline V gene (reference sequence). The CDR3 region has the DNA TGTGCCACCAGCCAGACAGGGGTACAAGAGACCCAGTACTTC. This encodes CATSQTGVQETQYF.

CDR3 DNA sequence: TGTGCCAGCAGCTCCGGGATCAGTAACACTGAAGCTTTCTTT. Translation gives CASSSGISNTEAFF. The chain links TRBV7-8 to TRBJ1-1; the D is unclear. The CDR3 sequence is 14 residues long. V dropped 4 bases and J dropped 2 bases, with 11 bases sitting between them. Per the germline V gene, CDR1 is SGHVS and CDR2 is FQNEAQ.

This clonotype was counted only a few times. V gene TRBV29-1 combines with J gene TRBJ1-1, with D perhaps TRBD1 (5 bases). Germline V CDR1 and CDR2: SQVTM, ANQGSEA. The V and J ends lost 3 bases and 4 bases respectively, with 12 bases between them. The CDR3 sequence is 13 residues long. CDR3: CSVDQGRSTEAFF. CDR3 sequence (DNA): TGCAGCGTTGATCAGGGAAGATCCACTGAAGCTTTCTTT.

V gene TRBV6-1 combines with J gene TRBJ1-6; D remains ambiguous. Trimming removed 1 base at V and 5 bases at J, with 3 bases between. The germline V gene encodes CDR1 MNHNS and CDR2 SASEGT. The CDR3 covers 13 residues. The CDR3 is CASSEVNNSPLHF. CDR3 coding DNA: TGTGCCAGCAGTGAAGTAAATAATTCACCCCTCCACTTT.